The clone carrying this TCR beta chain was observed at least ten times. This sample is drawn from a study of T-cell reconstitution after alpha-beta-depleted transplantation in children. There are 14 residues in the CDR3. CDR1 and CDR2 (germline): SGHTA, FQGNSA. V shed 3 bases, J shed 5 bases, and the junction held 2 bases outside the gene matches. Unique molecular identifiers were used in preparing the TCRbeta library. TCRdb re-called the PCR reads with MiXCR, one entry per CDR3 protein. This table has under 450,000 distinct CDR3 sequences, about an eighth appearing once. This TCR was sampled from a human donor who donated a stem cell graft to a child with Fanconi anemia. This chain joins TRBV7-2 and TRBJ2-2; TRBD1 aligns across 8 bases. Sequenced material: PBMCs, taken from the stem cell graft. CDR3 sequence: CASSFQGATGELFF. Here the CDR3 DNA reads TGTGCCAGCAGCTTTCAGGGGGCGACCGGGGAGCTGTTTTTT.